This T cell receptor beta chain was sequenced in a study of blood T cell repertoires in COVID-19. Seattle patient enrollment occurred during active infection, with longitudinal follow-up thereafter. Losses at the gene ends were 2 bases for V and 9 bases for J; bases not matched to a gene: 4. From germline, CDR1 is SNHLY and CDR2 FYNNEI. The CDR3 extends over 13 amino acids. The assay was immunoSEQ multiplex PCR, and TCRdb's table has in-frame clones only and misses some. The table has some 290,000 clones, 86% seen once. This sequence originates from a woman in her thirties with COVID-19, enrolled during active disease. The chain employs TRBV2 and TRBJ2-1, with 7 positions matching TRBD2. Sequences were obtained from peripheral blood. The CDR3 spells CASSESRGGEQFF. In nucleotides, the CDR3 is TGTGCCAGCAGTGAATCTCGCGGGGGTGAGCAGTTCTTC. Full variable domain (missing parts from reference TRBV2 and TRBJ2-1): EPEVTQTPSHQVTQMGQEVILRCVPISNHLYFYWYRQILGQKVEFLVSFYNNEISEKSEIFDDQFSVERPDGSNFTLKIRSTKLEDSAMYFCASSESRGGEQFFGPGTRLTVL.